This note documents a single T cell receptor (beta chain) sequence. Its antigen is not identified. Germline loops: CDR1 MNHNS, CDR2 SASEGT. V lost 2 bases to trimming and J lost 5 bases; unmatched junction nucleotides: 5. The CDR3 consists of 15 residues. The data derive from a study of siplizumab effects on memory and regulatory T cells. Study-wide points: Naive T cells looked more diverse than memory cells and looked like major alloresponse contributors.

Assaying covered roughly 100,000 TCR templates per sample. Using immunoSEQ multiplex PCR, the repertoire was profiled, and TCRdb retains in-frame clones only, with some absent. The sample includes about 50,000 clones, over 90% seen only once; the top ten take 17%. This clonotype originated in a human donor in good health. V usage is TRBV6-1 and J usage is TRBJ1-5; 8 nucleotides match TRBD1. The sample taken for sequencing was CD8+ T cells sorted from blood. The DNA of the CDR3 is TGTGCCAGCAGTGAATGGACAGGGAGGGATCAGCCCCAGCATTTT. This codes for CASSEWTGRDQPQHF.